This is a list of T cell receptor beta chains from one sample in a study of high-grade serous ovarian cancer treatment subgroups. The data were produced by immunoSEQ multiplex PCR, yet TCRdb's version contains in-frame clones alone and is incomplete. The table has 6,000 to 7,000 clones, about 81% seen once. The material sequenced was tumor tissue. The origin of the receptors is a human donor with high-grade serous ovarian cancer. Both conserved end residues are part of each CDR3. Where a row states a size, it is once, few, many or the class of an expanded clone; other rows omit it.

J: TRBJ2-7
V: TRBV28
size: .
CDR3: CASSLASGGTYEQYF

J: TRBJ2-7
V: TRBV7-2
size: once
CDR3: CASSLGGTSEQYF

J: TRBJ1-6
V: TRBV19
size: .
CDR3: CASSPRDREPPQRF

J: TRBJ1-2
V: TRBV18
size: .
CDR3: CASSAAATGVDYTF

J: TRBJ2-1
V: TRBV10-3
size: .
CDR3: CAISEQTLSSYNEQFF

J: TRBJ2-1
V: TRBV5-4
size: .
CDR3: CASSFGAGTDNEQFF

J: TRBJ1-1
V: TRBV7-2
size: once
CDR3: CASSLGEDREDTEAFF

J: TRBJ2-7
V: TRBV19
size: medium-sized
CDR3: CASSPRQDSEIYEQYF

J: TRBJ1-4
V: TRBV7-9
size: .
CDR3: CASSLDRNEKLFF

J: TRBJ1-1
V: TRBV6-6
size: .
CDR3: CASSYRGTVNTEAFF

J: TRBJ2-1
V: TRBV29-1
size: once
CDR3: CSVEDRHLSYNEQFF

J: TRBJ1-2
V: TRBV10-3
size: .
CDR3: CAIRQGGPYGYTF

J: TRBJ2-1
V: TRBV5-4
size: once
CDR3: CASSFRGTGYNEQFF

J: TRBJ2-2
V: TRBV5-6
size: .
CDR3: CASSPLTGATGELFF

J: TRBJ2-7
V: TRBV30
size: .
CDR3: CAWSSWDYEQYF

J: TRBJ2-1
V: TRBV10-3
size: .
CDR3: CAISDDQGPEQFF

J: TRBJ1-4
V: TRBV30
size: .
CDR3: CAWWDRGRGKLFF

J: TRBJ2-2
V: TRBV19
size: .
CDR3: CASSAREGPGAGELFF

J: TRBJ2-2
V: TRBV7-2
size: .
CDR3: CASSYQGGGAGELFF